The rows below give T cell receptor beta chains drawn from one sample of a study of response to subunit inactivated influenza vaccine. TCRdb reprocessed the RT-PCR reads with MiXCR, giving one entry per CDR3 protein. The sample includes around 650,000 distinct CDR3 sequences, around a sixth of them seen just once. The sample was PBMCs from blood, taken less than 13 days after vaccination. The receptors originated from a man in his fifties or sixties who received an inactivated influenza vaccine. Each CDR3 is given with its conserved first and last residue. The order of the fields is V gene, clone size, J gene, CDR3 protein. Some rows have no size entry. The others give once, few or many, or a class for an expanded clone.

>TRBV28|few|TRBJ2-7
CASRSYSGGAYEQYF
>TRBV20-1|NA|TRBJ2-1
CSARPRTSGSSYEQFF
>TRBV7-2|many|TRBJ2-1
CASSLLDSGGRYEQFF
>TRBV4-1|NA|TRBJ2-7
CASSPYRGNEQYF
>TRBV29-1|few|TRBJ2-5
CSVEEWGRGRRGETQYF
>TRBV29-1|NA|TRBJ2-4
CSVEYQIAKNIQYF
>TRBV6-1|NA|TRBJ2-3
CASPPSPGRGEPYTDTQYF
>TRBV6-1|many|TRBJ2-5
CASSPGQGALKTQYF
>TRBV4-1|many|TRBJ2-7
CASSQARGLDTVSYEQYF
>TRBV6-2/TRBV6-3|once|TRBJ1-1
CASTGGPGLTEAFF
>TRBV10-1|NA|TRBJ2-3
CASSESTGLAVDTQYF
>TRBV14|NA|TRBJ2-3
CASSRPGAHTQYF
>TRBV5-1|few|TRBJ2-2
CASSLHTDTGELFF
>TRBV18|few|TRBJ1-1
CASSPLRGRDTEAFF
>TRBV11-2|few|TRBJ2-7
CASSLLPKVRPRTGTPYEQYF
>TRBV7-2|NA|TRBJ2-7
CASSSWDFSSYEQYF
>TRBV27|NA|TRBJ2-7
CASSLKGIGYEQYF
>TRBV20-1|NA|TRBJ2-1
CSATLTSGRISGYNEQFF
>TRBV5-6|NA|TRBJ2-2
CASSLGDRGQLNTGELFF
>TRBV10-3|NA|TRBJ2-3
CAISRAPTSGGGTDTQYF
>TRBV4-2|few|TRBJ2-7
CASSLDREKYEQYF
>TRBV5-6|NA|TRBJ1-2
CASSLKGFDYGYTF
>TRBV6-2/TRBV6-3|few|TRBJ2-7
CASSQESFSVYEQYF
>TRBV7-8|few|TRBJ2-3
CATSDIPDTQYF
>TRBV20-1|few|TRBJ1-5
CSARAGGAVGNQPQHF
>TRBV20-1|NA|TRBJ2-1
CSATSGRLSYYEQFF
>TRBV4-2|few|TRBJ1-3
CASRGHGNTIYF
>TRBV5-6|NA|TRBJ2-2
CASSLGGFAGELFF
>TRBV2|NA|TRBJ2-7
CAGRSAGGSEQYF
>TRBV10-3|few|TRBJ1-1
CVTSKEVNTEAFF
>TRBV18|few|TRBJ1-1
CASSPLTFPNTEAFF
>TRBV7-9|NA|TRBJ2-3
CASSLVQGWTDTQYF
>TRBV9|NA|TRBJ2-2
CASSLGRDRNANTGELFF
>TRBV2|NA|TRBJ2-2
CASLQGGTGELFF
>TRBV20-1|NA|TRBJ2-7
CSAHLAGPRGEQYF
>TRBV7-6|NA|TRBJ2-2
CASSLAVGPSGSPGELFF
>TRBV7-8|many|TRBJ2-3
CASSPSLGLAGGQYF
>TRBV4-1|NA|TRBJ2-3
CASSQRRAIDTQYF
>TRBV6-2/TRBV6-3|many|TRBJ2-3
CASRKGLAGVDTQYF
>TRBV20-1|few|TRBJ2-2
CSAPGQWDTGELFF
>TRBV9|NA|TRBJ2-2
CASSVRTSGRTHTGELFF
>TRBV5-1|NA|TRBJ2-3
CASSLGILQGSVSTQYF
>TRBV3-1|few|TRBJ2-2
CASSQPRTDPEIGELFF
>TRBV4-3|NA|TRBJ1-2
CASSQEIRDGGYTF
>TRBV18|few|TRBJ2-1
CASSPGTENEQFF